This record concerns one T cell receptor beta chain sequence. Its cognate antigen has yet to be identified. No per-base quality is available; no much larger clone lies one base away. The data were taken from a study of technical replicates of blood from four donors (dated by TCRdb to 2017 to 2019). According to the germline V gene, CDR1 reads SGHTA and CDR2 reads FQGNSA. Including cysteine and phenylalanine, the CDR3 has 18 amino acids. The read is trimmed to its CDR3 DNA, 54 bases read in frame from base 1. At the junction V is shortened by 4 bases and J by 3 bases; bases outside the gene matches: 10. Receptors were amplified or captured by the immunoSEQ multiplex PCR assay. Sourced from immuneACCESS, this table was stored by TCRdb with only in-frame sequences that have V and J called. A share of the clones is absent; for the studies checked, an unresolved V gene accounts for under half, and the remainder has no known explanation. This sample has 85,000 to 100,000 clones in its table, and 85% to 95% of those were observed once. The ten largest make up under 0.3% of the sample.

This TCR derives from a human donor in good health. The chain uses TRBV7-2 and TRBJ2-1; TRBD2 matches 12 bases in the middle. Material: T cells isolated from PBMCs. CDR3 reads: CASSSNPASGGGYNEQFF. DNA sequence: TGTGCCAGCAGCTCCAACCCGGCTAGCGGGGGGGGCTACAATGAGCAGTTCTTC.